This record concerns one TCR beta chain sequence. This receptor's antigen is unknown. The record has no base qualities; no much larger clone is one base away. Library creation used 5' RACE. The reads were generated on an Illumina HiSeq 2500. A second PCR of about 7 to 12 cycles was run with a J-beta primer mix and a sample-barcoded 5' primer. A unique molecular identifier was introduced onto each TCR beta cDNA molecule by a template-switch 5' adaptor carrying 12 random nucleotides. At least 2.5 million CDR3-containing paired-end reads were obtained from each sample. The Mint cDNA synthesis kit, primed by a TRBC-specific oligonucleotide, was used to synthesize first-strand cDNA from all RNA. All cDNA was treated with uracil-DNA glycosylase and then went through a first 18-cycle PCR with the universal primers M1SS and BC2_uni_R. Per the source publication's procedure: Normalization of each sample was performed by random selection of 1 million high-quality reads, each carrying a distinct molecular identifier. Reads sharing molecular identifiers were discarded rather than binned into consensus sequences. CDR3 identification, clonotype clustering and error correction used MiTCR with a Q25 quality threshold and the strictest error-elimination algorithm. A nonparametric unseen species model with Euler transformation was used to estimate a lower bound on total TCR beta diversity. TCRdb took the public reads, trimmed them with fastp at Q25, ran MiXCR for clone calling and kept in-frame beta chains. Entries that share a CDR3 protein sequence are merged under the most common genes and DNA. The V and J calls were determined by TCRdb, not by the authors. Here the sample has about 1.6 million distinct CDR3 sequences; roughly 30% occur a single time. Clones ranked in the top ten supply about 11% of the sample.

The data were obtained in a study of blood T cells in healthy people across ages (dated by TCRdb to 2015 to 2017). Background on the whole study: In model experiments, template switching captured roughly one uniquely barcoded TCR beta cDNA molecule for every two T cells. Using deep sequencing normalized with unique cDNA molecular identifiers, the study measured how TCR beta repertoire diversity changes with age. Donors were grouped into four age groups: young (average 16 years), middle-aged (about 38), aged (around 66) and long-lived (around 80). To avoid experimental bias, donors of different ages were randomly spread across the sequencing lanes. Two additional independent replicas of 1 million unique cDNA reads from the same blood draw were analyzed for two donors (one aged 18 to 30 and one aged 80 or older).

Trimming accounts for 9 bases at V and 0 bases at J, while the number of junction bases matched to no gene is 10. CDR1 MNHEY and CDR2 SMNVEV are derived from the germline V gene (reference sequence). Measured from the cysteine to the phenylalanine, the CDR3 is 15 residues long. Of the read, only the CDR3 DNA is kept; its 45 bases are in frame from base 1. The study at large found these results: The CMV infection status of donors was not known, potentially confounding age-related changes in expanded clonotypes. Conclusive comparison of naive and antigen-experienced compartments was prevented by the profiling of bulk unsorted PBMCs. The long-lived group showed more naive CD4+ T cells, fewer expanded clones and increased TCR diversity than the aged group, suggesting age selection. The percentage of naive T cells measured by flow cytometry correlated strongly with observed TCR beta diversity. Observed TCR beta diversity per million T cells fell roughly linearly with age, and a significant reduction was already apparent by age around 39. Total diversity estimates from one million sequenced T cells were considered lower bounds and underestimates.

Systemically healthy Caucasian individuals from Russia, 35 to 50 in total and aged roughly 6 to 95 years, were included as donors. About 10 milliliters of peripheral blood were drawn from each donor into EDTA-treated Vacutainer tubes. PBMCs were isolated by Ficoll-Paque density-gradient centrifugation, with at least 6 million obtained per sample. Total RNA, at least 6 micrograms per sample, was extracted from PBMCs with Trizol reagent. Naive CD45RAhigh/CD27high T cell percentages were measured by flow cytometry on a PBMC aliquot from every donor. Sequencing was carried out using blood. Rearrangement joined TRBV27 to TRBJ2-7, with 8 junctional bases fitting TRBD1. The sequence came from a woman aged 25 to 45 in good health. DNA sequence: TGTGCCAGTTGCCGAAGGACAGGGACCTCCTACGAGCAGTACTTC. The encoded protein is CASCRRTGTSYEQYF.